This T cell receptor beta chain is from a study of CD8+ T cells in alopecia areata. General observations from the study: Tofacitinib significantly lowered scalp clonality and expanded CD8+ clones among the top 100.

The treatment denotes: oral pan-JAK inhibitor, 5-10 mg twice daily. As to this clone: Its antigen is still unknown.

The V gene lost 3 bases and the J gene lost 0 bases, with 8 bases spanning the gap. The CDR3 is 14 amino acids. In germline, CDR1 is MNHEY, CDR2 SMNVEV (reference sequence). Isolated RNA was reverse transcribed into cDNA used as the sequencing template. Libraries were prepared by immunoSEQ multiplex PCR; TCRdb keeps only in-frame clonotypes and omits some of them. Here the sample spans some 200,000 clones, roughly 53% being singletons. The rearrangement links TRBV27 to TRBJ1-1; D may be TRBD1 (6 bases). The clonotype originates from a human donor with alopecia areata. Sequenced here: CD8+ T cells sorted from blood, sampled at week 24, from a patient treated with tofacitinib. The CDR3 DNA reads TGTGCCAGCAGTTTGTGGGACATGAACACTGAAGCTTTCTTT. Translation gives CASSLWDMNTEAFF.